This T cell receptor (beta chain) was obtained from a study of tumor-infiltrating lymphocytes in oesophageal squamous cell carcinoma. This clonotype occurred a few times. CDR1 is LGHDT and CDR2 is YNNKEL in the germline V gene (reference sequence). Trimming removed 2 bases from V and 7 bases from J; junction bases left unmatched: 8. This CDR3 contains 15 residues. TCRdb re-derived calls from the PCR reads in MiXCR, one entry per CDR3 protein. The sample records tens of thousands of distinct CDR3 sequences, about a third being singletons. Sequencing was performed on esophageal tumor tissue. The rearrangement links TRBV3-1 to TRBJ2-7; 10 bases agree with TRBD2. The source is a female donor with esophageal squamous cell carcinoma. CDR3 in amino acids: CASSQLAGERKEQYF. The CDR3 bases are TGTGCCAGCAGCCAACTAGCGGGAGAAAGGAAGGAGCAGTACTTC.